This T cell receptor (beta chain) was profiled in a study of shared clonotypes between healthy human individuals. This CDR3 is built from 13 residues. With V trimmed by 7 bases and J by 5 bases, 1 base remained unmatched. CDR1 and CDR2 (germline): SQVTM, ANQGSEA. The assay was immunoSEQ multiplex PCR, and TCRdb's table has in-frame clones only and misses some. This repertoire shows 2,500,000 or so clones, 85% to 95% found once; its top ten account for 0.37%. General study findings and limits: Compared with clonotypes that all four donors shared, non-shared clonotypes had lower generation probabilities. Few donors restricted represented genetic and exposure-history diversity.

Details on this clone: Antigen: not known.

The specimen sequenced was naive CD4+ T cells from PBMCs. Subset: CD45RA+ positively selected. The chain is built from TRBV29-1 and TRBJ2-2, with TRBD2 matching 13 bases. The sequence was collected from a man younger than 35 in good health. Some clones in this sample may be carry-over from other donors' samples. CDR3 residues: CSGTSGRTGELFF. As DNA, the CDR3 is TGCAGCGGGACTAGCGGGAGAACCGGGGAGCTGTTTTTT.